A single sample gave rise to the 11 T cell receptor beta chains below, sequenced in a study of T cells in Graves' hyperthyroidism and ophthalmopathy. Amplified TCR beta CDR3 regions came from RNA transcripts. A set of HTBI primers served as the primers for a first-round RT-PCR of the TCR CDR3. TCRdb analysed the multiplex PCR reads with MiXCR anew, one entry per CDR3 protein. This table holds fewer than 650,000 distinct CDR3 sequences, 11% to 15% found once. Sequencing was done on a sample of blood. These receptors were taken from a young woman with Graves' ophthalmopathy.

The chain carries TRBV29-1 and TRBJ2-1, with D possibly called TRBD1 or TRBD2 (7 bases each). This CDR3 spans 12 amino acids. V was pared by 6 bases and J by 8 bases, with 14 bases between. CDR1 and CDR2 from the germline V gene are SQVTM and ANQGSEA. The CDR3: CSVGGGSYEQFF. The CDR3 nucleotides read TGCAGCGTGGGAGGGGGCAGCTATGAGCAGTTCTTC.

In its sample, this clonotype was seen many times. V usage is TRBV5-1 and J usage is TRBJ2-1; 9 bases fit TRBD2. CDR3 length: 15 amino acids. Germline trimming cut 2 bases from V and 4 bases from J; bases unmatched to any gene: 4. Germline values: CDR1 SGHRS, CDR2 YFSETQ. The CDR3 reads CASSFSGRVYNEQFF. For the CDR3, the DNA is TGCGCCAGCAGCTTTAGCGGGAGAGTATACAATGAGCAGTTCTTC.

This clonotype was seen ten or more times. The chain joins TRBV20-1 to TRBJ1-2; D not certain. V lost 0 bases and J 4 bases, leaving 6 bases between the germline ends. Germline V lookup: CDR1 DFQATT, CDR2 SNEGSKA (reference sequence). CDR3 length equals 12 residues. In DNA form, the CDR3 reads TGCAGTGCTAGAGATACAAGCTATGGCTACACCTTC. Encoded protein: CSARDTSYGYTF.

This clonotype showed up many times. The chain combines TRBV6-6 with TRBJ2-1; 7 bases match TRBD1. The CDR3 is 16 residues long. Trimming at V came to 2 bases and at J to 0 bases, leaving 4 bases not matched to a gene. The germline V gene has CDR1 MNHNY and CDR2 SVGAGI (reference sequence). The CDR3 region is CASSYHRTGSYNEQFF. DNA of the CDR3: TGTGCCAGCAGTTACCACAGGACAGGCTCCTACAATGAGCAGTTCTTC.

This clonotype was counted between two and nine times. The rearrangement links TRBV19 to TRBJ2-1, with TRBD2 matching over 9 bases. The V segment lost 5 bases and the J segment 5 bases; nucleotides outside the gene matches: 7. Germline-derived CDR1 and CDR2 are LNHDA and SQIVND (reference sequence). CDR3 size: 15 residues. The CDR3 spells CASSSAGGGNNEQFF. CDR3 coding DNA: TGTGCCAGTAGTTCAGCGGGGGGCGGGAACAATGAGCAGTTCTTC. Full variable domain (rest looked up from reference TRBV19 and TRBJ2-1): DGGITQSPKYLFRKEGQNVTLSCEQNLNHDAMYWYRQDPGQGLRLIYYSQIVNDFQKGDIAEGYSVSREKKESFPLTVTSAQKNPTAFYLCASSSAGGGNNEQFFGPGTRLTVL.

Many counts were recorded for this clonotype. The chain links TRBV7-2 to TRBJ2-1; D is uncertain. Trimming stripped 4 bases from V and 14 bases from J, with 15 bases between. The CDR3 loop spans 12 amino acids. The germline gives CDR1 SGHTA, CDR2 FQGNSA. The CDR3 loop reads CASSSEVQGKFF. The CDR3 DNA sequence: TGTGCCAGCAGCTCCGAGGTACAAGGGAAGTTCTTC.

This clonotype was counted ten times or more. V gene TRBV5-5 combines with J gene TRBJ2-7; no clear D gene. Trimming left V 2 bases short and J 0 bases short, with 9 bases between. Per the germline V gene, CDR1 is SGHKS and CDR2 is YYEKEE (reference sequence). CDR3 size: 14 residues. Written as DNA, the CDR3 is TGTGCCAGCAGCTTTGGTCGGAGCTCCTACGAGCAGTACTTC. This codes for CASSFGRSSYEQYF.

The rearrangement uses TRBV6-9 and TRBJ2-3; D might be TRBD2 (7 bases). Germline V gene data show CDR1 as MNHGY and CDR2 as SVAAGI. This CDR3 has 18 amino acids. V dropped 3 bases and J dropped 0 bases, with 19 bases sitting between them. The CDR3 reads CASSYLGGGPTSTDTQYF. CDR3 nucleotides: TGTGCCAGCAGTTACTTGGGGGGGGGGCCCACTAGCACAGATACGCAGTATTTT.

V gene TRBV20-1 combines with J gene TRBJ1-2, with D uncertain. The CDR3 is 13 residues long. Deletions cut 2 bases from V and 4 bases from J, with 11 bases between. Germline CDR1 is DFQATT and CDR2 is SNEGSKA (reference sequence). DNA for the CDR3: TGCAGTGCTAGACCCCTCTCTACCTATGGCTACACCTTC. Residues: CSARPLSTYGYTF.

The chain couples TRBV6-2 or TRBV6-3 to TRBJ2-7; D call uncertain. V was shortened by 2 bases and J by 7 bases, with 9 bases between the two germline ends. The CDR3 spans 12 residues. Per the germline V gene, CDR1 is MNHEY and CDR2 is SVGEGT. Written as DNA, the CDR3 is TGTGCCAGCAGTTACGCCCGGTGGGAGCAGTACTTC. It encodes CASSYARWEQYF.

In its sample, this clonotype was seen many times. The chain is built from TRBV18 and TRBJ2-5, with 8 bases aligning to TRBD2. This CDR3 region has 16 residues. CDR1 and CDR2 from the germline V gene are KGHSH and LQKENI. J was trimmed by 2 bases and V by 2 bases; bases with no gene match: 7. Written as DNA, the CDR3 is TGTGCCAGCTCACCAAGGCTAGCGGGTAGACAAGAGACCCAGTACTTC. Translation: CASSPRLAGRQETQYF.